This entry describes one T cell receptor (beta chain). Data came from immunoSEQ multiplex PCR; TCRdb stores just in-frame clones and leaves some out. The repertoire holds about 270,000 clones, with about nine tenths as singletons. The record originates from a study of blood T cell repertoires in COVID-19. Germline trimming cut 4 bases from V and 4 bases from J; bases unmatched to any gene: 4. Per germline, CDR1 SEHNR and CDR2 FQNEAQ (reference sequence). This CDR3 is 15 amino acids long. The chain joins TRBV7-9 to TRBJ2-2; 9 bases align to TRBD1. This clonotype was obtained from a middle-aged man with active or convalescent COVID-19. The sequencing sample was made of peripheral blood. The CDR3 region has the DNA TGTGCCAGCAGCTGGACAGGGGCGGGCACCGGGGAGCTGTTTTTT. Protein product: CASSWTGAGTGELFF.